Sequencing of this TCR beta chain was carried out in a study of T cell responses to AZD1222 COVID-19 vaccine. The CDR3 is 12 residues long. Germline V gene data show CDR1 as MNHEY and CDR2 as SMNVEV (reference sequence). V shed 8 bases and J 10 bases; nucleotides not matched to a gene: 5. Profiled with immunoSEQ multiplex PCR; TCRdb holds only in-frame clones, not every one. The data contain 150,000 to 250,000 clones, approximately 93% of them singletons. The sample was peripheral blood, taken 28 days after the second AZD1222 dose. The clonotype comes from an adult who received the AZD1222 COVID-19 vaccine. V is TRBV27 and J is TRBJ1-6, with TRBD1 matching 7 bases. The CDR3 spells CASGTGVSPLHF. The CDR3 DNA reads as TGTGCCAGCGGCACAGGGGTGTCACCCCTCCACTTT.